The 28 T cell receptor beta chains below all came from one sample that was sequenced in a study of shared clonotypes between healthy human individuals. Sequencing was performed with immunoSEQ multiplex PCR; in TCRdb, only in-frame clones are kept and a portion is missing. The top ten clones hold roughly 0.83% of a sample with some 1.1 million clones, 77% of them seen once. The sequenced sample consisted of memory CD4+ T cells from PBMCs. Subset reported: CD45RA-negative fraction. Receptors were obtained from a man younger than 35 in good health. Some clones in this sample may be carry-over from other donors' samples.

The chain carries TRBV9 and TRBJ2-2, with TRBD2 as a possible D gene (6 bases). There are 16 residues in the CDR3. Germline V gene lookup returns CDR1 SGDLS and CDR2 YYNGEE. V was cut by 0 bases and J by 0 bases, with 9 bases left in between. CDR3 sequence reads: CASSVATGANTGELFF. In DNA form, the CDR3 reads TGTGCCAGCAGCGTAGCGACGGGGGCGAACACCGGGGAGCTGTTTTTT.

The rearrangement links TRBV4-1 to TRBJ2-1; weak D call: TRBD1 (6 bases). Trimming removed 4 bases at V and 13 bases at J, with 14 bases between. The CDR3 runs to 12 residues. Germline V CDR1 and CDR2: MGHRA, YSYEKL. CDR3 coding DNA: TGCGCCAGCAGCCTCCCGAGGGGGACCCAGTTCTTC. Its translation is CASSLPRGTQFF.

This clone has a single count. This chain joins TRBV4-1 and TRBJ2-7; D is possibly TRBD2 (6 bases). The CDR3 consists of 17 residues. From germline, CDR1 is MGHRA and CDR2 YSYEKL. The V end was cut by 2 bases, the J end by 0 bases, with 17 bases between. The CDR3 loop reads CASSQTPARGLSYEQYF. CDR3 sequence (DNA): TGCGCCAGCAGCCAAACACCAGCGAGGGGACTCTCCTACGAGCAGTACTTC.

The CDR3 spells CASSQESGRGEQFF. The CDR3 DNA sequence: TGCGCCAGCAGCCAAGAGAGCGGGCGTGGTGAGCAGTTCTTC. This chain joins TRBV4-3 and TRBJ2-1; D perhaps matches TRBD2 (6 bases). The CDR3 is made up of 14 amino acids. Deletions cut 0 bases from V and 9 bases from J, with 12 bases between. CDR1 LGHNA and CDR2 YSLEER come from the germline V gene.

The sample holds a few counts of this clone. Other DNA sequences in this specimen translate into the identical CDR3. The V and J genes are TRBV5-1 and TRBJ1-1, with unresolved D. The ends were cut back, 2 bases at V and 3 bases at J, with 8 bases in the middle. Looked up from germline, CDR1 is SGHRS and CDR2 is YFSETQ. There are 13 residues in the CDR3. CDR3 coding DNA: TGCGCCAGCAGCTTCGGACGAGACACTGAAGCTTTCTTT. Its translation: CASSFGRDTEAFF.

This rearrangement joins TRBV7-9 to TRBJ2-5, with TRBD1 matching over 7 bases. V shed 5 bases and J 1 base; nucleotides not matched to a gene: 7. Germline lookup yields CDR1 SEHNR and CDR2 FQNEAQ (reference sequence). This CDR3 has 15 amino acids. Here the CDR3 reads CASSLRQGPQETQYF. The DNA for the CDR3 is TGTGCCAGCAGCCTCAGACAGGGACCCCAAGAGACCCAGTACTTC.

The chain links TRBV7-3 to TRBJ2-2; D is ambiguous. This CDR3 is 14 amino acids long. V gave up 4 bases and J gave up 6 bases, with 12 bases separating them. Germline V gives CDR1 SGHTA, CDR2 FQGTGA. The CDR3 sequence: CASSSPQLPGELFF. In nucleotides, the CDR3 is TGTGCCAGCAGCTCCCCACAACTGCCCGGGGAGCTGTTTTTT.

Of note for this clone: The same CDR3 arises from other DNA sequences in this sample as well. CDR3 DNA: TGTGCCAGCAGCCAATGGACTTCCTACGAGCAGTACTTC. The encoded protein is CASSQWTSYEQYF. The V gene is TRBV14, the J gene TRBJ2-7; possibly TRBD2 for D (5 bases). This CDR3 contains 13 residues. Trimming left V 2 bases short and J 1 base short, with 6 bases between. Looked up from germline, CDR1 is SGHDN and CDR2 is FVKESK.

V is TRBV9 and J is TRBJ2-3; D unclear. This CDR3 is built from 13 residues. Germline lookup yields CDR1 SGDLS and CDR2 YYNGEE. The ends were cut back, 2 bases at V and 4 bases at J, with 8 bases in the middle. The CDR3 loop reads CASSVLQSDTQYF. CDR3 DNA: TGTGCCAGCAGCGTCCTTCAGTCAGATACGCAGTATTTT. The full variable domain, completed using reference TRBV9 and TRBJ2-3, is DSGVTQTPKHLITATGQRVTLRCSPRSGDLSVYWYQQSLDQGLQFLIQYYNGEERAKGNILERFSAQQFPDLHSELNLSSLELGDSALYFCASSVLQSDTQYFGPGTRLTVL.

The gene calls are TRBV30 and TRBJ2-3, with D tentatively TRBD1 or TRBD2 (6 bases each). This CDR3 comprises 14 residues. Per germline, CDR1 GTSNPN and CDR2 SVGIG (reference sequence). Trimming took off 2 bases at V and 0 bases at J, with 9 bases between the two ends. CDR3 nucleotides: TGTGCCTGGAGTAGGGGGAGGAGCACAGATACGCAGTATTTT. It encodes CAWSRGRSTDTQYF.

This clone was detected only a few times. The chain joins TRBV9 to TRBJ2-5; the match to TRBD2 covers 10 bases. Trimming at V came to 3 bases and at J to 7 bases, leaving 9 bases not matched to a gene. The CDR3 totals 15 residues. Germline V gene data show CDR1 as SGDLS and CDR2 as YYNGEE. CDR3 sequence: CASSAPGTSVGTQYF. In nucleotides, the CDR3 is TGTGCCAGCAGCGCACCGGGGACTAGCGTAGGGACCCAGTACTTC. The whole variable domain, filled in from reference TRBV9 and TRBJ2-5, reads DSGVTQTPKHLITATGQRVTLRCSPRSGDLSVYWYQQSLDQGLQFLIQYYNGEERAKGNILERFSAQQFPDLHSELNLSSLELGDSALYFCASSAPGTSVGTQYFGPGTRLLVL.

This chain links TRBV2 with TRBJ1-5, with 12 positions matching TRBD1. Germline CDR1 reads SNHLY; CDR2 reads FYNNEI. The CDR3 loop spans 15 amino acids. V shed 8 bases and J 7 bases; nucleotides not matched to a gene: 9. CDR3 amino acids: CASRTGTGGYQPQHF. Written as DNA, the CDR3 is TGTGCCAGCCGGACTGGGACAGGGGGCTACCAGCCCCAGCATTTT. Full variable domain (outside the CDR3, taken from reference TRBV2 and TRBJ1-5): EPEVTQTPSHQVTQMGQEVILRCVPISNHLYFYWYRQILGQKVEFLVSFYNNEISEKSEIFDDQFSVERPDGSNFTLKIRSTKLEDSAMYFCASRTGTGGYQPQHFGDGTRLSIL.

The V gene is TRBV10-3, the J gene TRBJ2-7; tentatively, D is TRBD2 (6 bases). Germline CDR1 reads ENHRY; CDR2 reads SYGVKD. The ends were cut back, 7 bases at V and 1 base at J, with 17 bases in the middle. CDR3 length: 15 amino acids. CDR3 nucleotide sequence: TGTGCCATCAATACCCCGGGACTGGGTTCCTACGAGCAGTACTTC. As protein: CAINTPGLGSYEQYF.

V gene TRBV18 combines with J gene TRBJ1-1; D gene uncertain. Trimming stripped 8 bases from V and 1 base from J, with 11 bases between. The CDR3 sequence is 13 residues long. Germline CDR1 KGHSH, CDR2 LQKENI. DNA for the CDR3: TGTGCCAGCCTGTTAGACCGGAACACTGAAGCTTTCTTT. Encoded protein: CASLLDRNTEAFF.

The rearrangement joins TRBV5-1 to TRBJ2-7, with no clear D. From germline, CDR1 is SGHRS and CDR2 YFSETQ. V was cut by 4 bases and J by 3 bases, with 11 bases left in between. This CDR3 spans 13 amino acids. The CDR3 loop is CASSPYSNYEQYF. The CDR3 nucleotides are TGCGCCAGCAGCCCGTACAGTAACTACGAGCAGTACTTC. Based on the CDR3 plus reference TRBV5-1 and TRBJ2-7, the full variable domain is KAGVTQTPRYLIKTRGQQVTLSCSPISGHRSVSWYQQTPGQGLQFLFEYFSETQRNKGNFPGRFSGRQFSNSRSEMNVSTLELGDSALYLCASSPYSNYEQYFGPGTRLTVT.

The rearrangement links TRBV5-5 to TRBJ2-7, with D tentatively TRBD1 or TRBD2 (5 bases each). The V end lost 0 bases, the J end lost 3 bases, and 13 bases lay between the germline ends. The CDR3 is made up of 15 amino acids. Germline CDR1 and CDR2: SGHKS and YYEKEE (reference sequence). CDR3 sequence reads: CASSLGAGRIYEQYF. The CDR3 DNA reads TGTGCCAGCAGCTTGGGGGCAGGGAGAATCTACGAGCAGTACTTC.

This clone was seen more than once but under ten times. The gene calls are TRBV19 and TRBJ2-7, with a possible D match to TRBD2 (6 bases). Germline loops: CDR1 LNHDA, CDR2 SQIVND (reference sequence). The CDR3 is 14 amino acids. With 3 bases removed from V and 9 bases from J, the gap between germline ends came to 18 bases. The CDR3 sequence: CASSMEGRVGGQYF. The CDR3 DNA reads TGTGCCAGTAGTATGGAGGGCAGGGTCGGCGGGCAGTACTTC.

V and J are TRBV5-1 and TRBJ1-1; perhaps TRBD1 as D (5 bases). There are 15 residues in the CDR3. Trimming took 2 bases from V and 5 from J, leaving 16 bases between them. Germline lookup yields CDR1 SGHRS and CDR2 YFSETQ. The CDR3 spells CASSLGEGWWTEAFF. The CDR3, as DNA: TGCGCCAGCAGCTTAGGGGAGGGATGGTGGACTGAAGCTTTCTTT.

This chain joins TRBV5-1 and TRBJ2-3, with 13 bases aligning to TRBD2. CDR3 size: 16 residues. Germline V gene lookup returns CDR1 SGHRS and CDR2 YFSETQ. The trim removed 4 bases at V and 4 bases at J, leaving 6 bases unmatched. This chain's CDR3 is CASSTGTSGESDTQYF. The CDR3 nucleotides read TGCGCCAGCAGCACCGGGACTAGCGGGGAATCAGATACGCAGTATTTT.

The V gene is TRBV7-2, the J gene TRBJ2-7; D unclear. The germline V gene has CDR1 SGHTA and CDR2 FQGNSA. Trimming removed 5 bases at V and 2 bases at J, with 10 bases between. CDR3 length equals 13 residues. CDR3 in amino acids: CASSQWRTYEQYF. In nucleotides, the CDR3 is TGTGCCAGCAGCCAATGGAGAACCTACGAGCAGTACTTC.

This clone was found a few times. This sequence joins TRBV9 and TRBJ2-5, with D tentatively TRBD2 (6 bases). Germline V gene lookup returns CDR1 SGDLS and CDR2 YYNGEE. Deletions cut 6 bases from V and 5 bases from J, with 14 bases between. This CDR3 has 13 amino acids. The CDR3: CASNTGAFETQYF. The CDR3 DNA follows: TGTGCCAGCAATACGGGAGCATTCGAGACCCAGTACTTC. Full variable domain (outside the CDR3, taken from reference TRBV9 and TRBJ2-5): DSGVTQTPKHLITATGQRVTLRCSPRSGDLSVYWYQQSLDQGLQFLIQYYNGEERAKGNILERFSAQQFPDLHSELNLSSLELGDSALYFCASNTGAFETQYFGPGTRLLVL.

CDR3 nucleotides: TGTGCCAGCAATGTTGAACCCCCAGATACGCAGTATTTT. Its protein is CASNVEPPDTQYF. This chain uses TRBV28 with TRBJ2-3; D remains unclear. In germline, CDR1 is MDHEN, CDR2 SYDVKM. The CDR3 length is 13 residues. The germline V and J ends were trimmed by 7 bases and 4 bases, with 12 bases remaining between them.

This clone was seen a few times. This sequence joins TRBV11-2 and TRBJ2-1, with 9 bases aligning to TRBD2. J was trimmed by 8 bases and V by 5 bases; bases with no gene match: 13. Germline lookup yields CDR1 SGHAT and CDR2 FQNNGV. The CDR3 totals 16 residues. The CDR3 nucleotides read TGTGCCAGCAGCCCCCTCGAAGGCGGGAGGGCCTATGAGCAGTTCTTC. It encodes CASSPLEGGRAYEQFF.

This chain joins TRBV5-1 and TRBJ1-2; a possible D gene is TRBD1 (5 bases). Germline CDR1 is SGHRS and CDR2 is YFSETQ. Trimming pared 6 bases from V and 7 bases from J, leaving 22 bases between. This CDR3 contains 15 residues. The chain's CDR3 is CASTQQWGYQTGYTF. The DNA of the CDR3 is TGCGCCAGCACCCAGCAGTGGGGGTATCAGACTGGCTACACCTTC.

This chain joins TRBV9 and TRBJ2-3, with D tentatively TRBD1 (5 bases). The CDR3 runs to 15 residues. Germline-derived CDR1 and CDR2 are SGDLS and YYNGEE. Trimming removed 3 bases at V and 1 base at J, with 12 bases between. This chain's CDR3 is CASSALSQGTDTQYF. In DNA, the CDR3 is TGTGCCAGCAGCGCGCTTTCACAGGGCACAGATACGCAGTATTTT. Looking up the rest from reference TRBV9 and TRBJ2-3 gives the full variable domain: DSGVTQTPKHLITATGQRVTLRCSPRSGDLSVYWYQQSLDQGLQFLIQYYNGEERAKGNILERFSAQQFPDLHSELNLSSLELGDSALYFCASSALSQGTDTQYFGPGTRLTVL.

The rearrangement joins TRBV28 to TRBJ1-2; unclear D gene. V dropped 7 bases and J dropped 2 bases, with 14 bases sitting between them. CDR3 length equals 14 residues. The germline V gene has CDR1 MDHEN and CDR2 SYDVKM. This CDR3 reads CASTLWGGNYGYTF. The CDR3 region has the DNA TGTGCCAGCACACTGTGGGGAGGGAACTATGGCTACACCTTC.

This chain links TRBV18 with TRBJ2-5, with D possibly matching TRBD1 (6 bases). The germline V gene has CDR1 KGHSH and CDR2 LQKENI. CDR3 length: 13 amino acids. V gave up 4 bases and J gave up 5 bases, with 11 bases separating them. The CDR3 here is CASSRLTGETQYF. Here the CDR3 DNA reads TGTGCCAGCTCACGACTAACAGGGGAGACCCAGTACTTC.

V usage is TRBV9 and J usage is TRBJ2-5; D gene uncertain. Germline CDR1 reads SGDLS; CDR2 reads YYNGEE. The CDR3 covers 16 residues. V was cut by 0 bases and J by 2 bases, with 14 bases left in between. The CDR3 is CASSVAVVATQETQYF. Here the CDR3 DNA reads TGTGCCAGCAGCGTAGCTGTGGTAGCTACGCAAGAGACCCAGTACTTC.